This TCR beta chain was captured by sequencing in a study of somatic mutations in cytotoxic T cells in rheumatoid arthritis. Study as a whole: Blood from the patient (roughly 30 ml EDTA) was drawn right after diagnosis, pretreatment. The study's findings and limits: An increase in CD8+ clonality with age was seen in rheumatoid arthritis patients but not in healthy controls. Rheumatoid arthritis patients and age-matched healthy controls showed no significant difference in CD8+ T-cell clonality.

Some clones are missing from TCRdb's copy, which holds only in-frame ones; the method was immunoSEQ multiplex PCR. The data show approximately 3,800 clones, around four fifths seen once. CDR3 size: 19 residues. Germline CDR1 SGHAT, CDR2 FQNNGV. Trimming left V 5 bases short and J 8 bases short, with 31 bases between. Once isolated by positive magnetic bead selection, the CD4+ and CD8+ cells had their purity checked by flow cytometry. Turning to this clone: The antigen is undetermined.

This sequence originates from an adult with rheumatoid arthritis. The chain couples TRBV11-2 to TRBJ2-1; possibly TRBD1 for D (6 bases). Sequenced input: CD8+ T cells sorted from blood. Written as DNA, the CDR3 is TGTGCCAGCAGCCATCCCGGCGAGCTTAGCGAGGGGGTATTGGATGAGCAGTTCTTC. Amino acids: CASSHPGELSEGVLDEQFF. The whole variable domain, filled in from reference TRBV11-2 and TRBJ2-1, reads EAGVAQSPRYKIIEKRQSVAFWCNPISGHATLYWYQQILGQGPKLLIQFQNNGVVDDSQLPKDRFSAERLKGVDSTLKIQPAKLEDSAVYLCASSHPGELSEGVLDEQFFGPGTRLTVL.